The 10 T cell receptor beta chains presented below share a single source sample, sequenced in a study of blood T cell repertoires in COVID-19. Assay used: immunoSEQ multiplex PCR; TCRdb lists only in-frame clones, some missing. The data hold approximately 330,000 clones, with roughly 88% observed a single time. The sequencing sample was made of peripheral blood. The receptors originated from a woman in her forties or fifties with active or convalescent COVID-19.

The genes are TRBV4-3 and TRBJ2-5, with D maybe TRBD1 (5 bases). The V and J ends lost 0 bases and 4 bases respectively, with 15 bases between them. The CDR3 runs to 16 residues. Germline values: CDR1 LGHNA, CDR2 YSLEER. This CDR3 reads CASSQDWTKGAETQYF. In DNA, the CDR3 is TGCGCCAGCAGCCAAGATTGGACAAAAGGGGCAGAGACCCAGTACTTC.

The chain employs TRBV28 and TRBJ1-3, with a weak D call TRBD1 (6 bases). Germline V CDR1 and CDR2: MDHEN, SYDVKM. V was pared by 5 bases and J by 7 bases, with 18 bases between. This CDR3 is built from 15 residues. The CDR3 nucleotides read TGTGCCAGCAGTCCGACAGGTTCTAATAGGAACACCATATATTTT. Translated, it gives CASSPTGSNRNTIYF.

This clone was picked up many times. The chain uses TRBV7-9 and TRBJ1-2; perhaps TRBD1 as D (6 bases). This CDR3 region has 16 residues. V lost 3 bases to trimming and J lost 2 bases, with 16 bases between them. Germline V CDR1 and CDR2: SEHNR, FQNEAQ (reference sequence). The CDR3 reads CASSFLTGWFNYGYTF. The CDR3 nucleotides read TGTGCCAGCAGCTTCCTGACAGGATGGTTCAACTATGGCTACACCTTC.

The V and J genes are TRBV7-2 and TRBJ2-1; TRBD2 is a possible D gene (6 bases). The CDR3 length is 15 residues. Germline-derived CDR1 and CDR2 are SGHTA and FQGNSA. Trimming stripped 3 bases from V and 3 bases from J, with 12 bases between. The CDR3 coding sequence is TGTGCCAGCAGCTTTGACGGGAGAGACTACAATGAGCAGTTCTTC. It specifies CASSFDGRDYNEQFF.

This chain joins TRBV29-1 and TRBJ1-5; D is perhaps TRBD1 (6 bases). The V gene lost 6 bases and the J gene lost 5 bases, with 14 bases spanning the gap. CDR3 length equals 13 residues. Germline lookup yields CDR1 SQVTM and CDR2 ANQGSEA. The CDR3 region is CSVQTGIYQPQHF. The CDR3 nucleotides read TGCAGCGTACAGACAGGCATTTATCAGCCCCAGCATTTT.

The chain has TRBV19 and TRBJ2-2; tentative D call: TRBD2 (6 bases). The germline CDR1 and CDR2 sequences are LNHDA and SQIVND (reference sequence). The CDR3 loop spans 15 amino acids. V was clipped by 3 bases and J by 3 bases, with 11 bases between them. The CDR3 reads CASSIISGYTGELFF. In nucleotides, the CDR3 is TGTGCCAGTAGTATTATTAGCGGTTACACCGGGGAGCTGTTTTTT.

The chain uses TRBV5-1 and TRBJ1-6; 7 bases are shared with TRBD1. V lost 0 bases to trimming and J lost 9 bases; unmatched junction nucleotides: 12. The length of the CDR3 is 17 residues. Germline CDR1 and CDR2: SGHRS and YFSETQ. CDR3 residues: CASSLEGGGWNRSPLHF. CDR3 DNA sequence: TGCGCCAGCAGCTTGGAAGGAGGGGGCTGGAATCGTTCACCCCTCCACTTT. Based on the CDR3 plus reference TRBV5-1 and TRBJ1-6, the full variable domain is KAGVTQTPRYLIKTRGQQVTLSCSPISGHRSVSWYQQTPGQGLQFLFEYFSETQRNKGNFPGRFSGRQFSNSRSEMNVSTLELGDSALYLCASSLEGGGWNRSPLHFGNGTRLTVT.

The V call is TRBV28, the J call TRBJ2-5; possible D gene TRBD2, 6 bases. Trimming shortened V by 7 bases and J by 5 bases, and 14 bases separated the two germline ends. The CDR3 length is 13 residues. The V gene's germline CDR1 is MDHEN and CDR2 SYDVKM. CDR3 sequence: CASIGVGRETQYF. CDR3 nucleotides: TGTGCCAGCATAGGCGTAGGGAGGGAGACCCAGTACTTC.

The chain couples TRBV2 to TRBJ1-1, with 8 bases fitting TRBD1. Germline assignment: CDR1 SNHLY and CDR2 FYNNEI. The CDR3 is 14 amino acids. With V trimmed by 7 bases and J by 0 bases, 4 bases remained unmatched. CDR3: CASTMDRVNTEAFF. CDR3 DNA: TGTGCCAGCACCATGGACAGGGTGAACACTGAAGCTTTCTTT.

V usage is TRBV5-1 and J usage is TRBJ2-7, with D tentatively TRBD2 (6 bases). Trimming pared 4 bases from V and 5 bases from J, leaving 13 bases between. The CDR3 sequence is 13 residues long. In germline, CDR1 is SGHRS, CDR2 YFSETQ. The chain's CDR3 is CASSLGRRDEQYF. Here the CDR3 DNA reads TGCGCCAGCAGCCTGGGGAGGCGCGACGAGCAGTACTTC.